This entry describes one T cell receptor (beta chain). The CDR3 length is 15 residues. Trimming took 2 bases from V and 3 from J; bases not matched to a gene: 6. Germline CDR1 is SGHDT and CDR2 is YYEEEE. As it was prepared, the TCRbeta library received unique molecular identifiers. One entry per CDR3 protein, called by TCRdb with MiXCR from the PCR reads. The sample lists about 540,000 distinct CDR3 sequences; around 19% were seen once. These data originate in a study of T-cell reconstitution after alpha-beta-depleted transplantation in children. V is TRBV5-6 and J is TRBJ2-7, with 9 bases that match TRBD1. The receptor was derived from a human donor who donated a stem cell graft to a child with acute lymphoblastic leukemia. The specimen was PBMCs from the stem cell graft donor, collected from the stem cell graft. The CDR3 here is CASSLMGTGFYEQYF. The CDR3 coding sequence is TGTGCCAGCAGCTTAATGGGGACAGGGTTCTACGAGCAGTACTTC.